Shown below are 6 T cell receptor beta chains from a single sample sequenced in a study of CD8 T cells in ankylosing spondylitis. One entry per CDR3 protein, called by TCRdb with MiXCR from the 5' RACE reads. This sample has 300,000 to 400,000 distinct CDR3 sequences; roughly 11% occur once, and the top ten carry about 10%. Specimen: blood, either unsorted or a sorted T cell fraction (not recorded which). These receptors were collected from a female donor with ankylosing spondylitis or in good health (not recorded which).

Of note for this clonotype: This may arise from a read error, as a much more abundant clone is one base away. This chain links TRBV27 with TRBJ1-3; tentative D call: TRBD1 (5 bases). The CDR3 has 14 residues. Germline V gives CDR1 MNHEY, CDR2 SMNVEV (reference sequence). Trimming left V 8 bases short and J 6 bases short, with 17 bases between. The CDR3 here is CASGTGTDLNTIYF. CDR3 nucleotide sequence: TGTGCCAGCGGAACCGGGACTGACTTAAACACCATATATTTT.

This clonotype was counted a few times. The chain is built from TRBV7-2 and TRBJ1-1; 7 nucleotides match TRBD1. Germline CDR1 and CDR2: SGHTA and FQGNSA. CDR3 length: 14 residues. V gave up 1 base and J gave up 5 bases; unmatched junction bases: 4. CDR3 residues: CASSLEVRGTEAFF. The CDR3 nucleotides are TGTGCCAGCAGCTTAGAGGTCAGGGGGACTGAAGCTTTCTTT. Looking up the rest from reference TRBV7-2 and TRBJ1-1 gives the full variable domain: GAGVSQSPSNKVTEKGKDVELRCDPISGHTALYWYRQSLGQGLEFLIYFQGNSAPDKSGLPSDRFSAERTGGSVSTLTIQRTQQEDSAVYLCASSLEVRGTEAFFGQGTRLTVV.

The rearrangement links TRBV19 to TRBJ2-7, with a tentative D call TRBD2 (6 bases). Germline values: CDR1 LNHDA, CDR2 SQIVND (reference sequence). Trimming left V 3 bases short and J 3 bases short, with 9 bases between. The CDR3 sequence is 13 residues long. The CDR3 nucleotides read TGTGCCAGTAGTATCAGGGACTTCTACGAGCAGTACTTC. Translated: CASSIRDFYEQYF.

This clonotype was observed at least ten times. The CDR3 is CSARISGTNNEQFF. The DNA for the CDR3 is TGCAGTGCTAGAATCTCCGGGACCAACAATGAGCAGTTCTTC. The chain employs TRBV20-1 and TRBJ2-1; TRBD1 or TRBD2 may be the D gene (5 bases each). The CDR3 is 14 amino acids. The V and J ends lost 2 bases and 5 bases respectively, with 13 bases between them. Germline loops: CDR1 DFQATT, CDR2 SNEGSKA (reference sequence).

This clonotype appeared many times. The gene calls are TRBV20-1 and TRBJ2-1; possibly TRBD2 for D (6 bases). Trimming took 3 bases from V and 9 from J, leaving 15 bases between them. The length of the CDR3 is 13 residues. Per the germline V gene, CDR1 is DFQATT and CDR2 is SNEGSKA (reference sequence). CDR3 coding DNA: TGCAGTGCTAGGCTACTAGCTTTCGGTGAGCAGTTCTTC. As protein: CSARLLAFGEQFF.

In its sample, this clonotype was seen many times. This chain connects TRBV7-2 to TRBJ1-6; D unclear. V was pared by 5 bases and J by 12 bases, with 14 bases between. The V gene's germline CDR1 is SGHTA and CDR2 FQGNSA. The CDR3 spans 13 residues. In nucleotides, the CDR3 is TGTGCCAGCAGCCCCGGGCGACGGCAACCCCTCCACTTT. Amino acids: CASSPGRRQPLHF.